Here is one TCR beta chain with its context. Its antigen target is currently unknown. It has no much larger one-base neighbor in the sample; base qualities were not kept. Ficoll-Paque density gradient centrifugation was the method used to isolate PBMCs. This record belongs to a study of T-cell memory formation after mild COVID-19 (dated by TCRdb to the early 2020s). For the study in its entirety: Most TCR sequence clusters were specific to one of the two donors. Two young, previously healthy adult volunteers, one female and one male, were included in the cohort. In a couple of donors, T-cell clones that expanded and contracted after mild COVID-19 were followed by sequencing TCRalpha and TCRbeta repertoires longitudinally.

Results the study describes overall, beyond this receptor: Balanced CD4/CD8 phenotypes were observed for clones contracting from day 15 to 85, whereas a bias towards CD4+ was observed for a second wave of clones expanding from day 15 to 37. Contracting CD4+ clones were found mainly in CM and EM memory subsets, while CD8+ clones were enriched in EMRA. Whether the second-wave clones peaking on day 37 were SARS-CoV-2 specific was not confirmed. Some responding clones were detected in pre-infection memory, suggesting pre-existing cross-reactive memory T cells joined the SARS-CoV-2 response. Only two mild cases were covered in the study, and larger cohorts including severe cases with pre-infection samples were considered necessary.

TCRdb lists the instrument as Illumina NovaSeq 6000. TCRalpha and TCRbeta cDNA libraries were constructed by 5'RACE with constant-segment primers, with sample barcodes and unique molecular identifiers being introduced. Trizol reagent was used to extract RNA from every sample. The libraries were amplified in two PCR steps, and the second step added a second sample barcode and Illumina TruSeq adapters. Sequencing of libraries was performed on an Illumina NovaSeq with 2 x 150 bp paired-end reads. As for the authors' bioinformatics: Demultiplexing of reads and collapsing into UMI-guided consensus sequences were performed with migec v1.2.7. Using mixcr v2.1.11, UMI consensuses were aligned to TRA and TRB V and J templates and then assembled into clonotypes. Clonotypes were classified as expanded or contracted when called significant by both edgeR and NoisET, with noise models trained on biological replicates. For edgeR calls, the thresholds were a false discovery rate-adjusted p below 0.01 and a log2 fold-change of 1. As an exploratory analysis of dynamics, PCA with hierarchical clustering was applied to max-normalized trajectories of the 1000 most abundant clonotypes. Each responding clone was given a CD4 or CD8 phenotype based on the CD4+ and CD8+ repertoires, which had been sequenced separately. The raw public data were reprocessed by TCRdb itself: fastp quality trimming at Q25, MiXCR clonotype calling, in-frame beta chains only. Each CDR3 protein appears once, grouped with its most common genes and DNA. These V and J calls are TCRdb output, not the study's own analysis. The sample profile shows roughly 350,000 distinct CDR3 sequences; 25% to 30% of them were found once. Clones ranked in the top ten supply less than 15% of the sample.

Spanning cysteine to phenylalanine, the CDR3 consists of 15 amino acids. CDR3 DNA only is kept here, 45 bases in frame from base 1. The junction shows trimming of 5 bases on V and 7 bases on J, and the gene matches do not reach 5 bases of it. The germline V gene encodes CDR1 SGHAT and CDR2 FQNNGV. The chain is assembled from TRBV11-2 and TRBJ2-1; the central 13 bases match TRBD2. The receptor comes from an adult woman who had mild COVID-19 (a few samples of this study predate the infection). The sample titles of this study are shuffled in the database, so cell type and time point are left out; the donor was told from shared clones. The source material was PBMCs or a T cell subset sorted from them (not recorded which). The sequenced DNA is TGTGCCAGCAGCCGGACTAGCGGGAGTAGTAATGAGCAGTTCTTC. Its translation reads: CASSRTSGSSNEQFF.